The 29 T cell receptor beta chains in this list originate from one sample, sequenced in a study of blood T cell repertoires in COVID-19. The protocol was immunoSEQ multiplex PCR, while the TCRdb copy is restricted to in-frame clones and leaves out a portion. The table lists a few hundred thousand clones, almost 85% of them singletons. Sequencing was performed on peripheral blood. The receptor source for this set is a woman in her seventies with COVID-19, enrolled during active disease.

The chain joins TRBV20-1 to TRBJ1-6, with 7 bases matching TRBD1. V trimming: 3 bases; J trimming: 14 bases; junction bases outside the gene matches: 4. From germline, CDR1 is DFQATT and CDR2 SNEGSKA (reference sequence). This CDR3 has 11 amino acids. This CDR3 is CSASRTGSLHF. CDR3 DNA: TGCAGTGCTAGCCGGACAGGTTCCCTCCACTTT.

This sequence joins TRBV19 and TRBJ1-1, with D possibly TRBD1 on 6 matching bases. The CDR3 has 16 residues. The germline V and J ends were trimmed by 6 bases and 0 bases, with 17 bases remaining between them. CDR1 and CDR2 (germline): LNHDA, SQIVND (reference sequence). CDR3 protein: CASRAPRGTLNTEAFF. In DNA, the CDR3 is TGTGCCAGTAGGGCCCCCAGGGGCACATTGAACACTGAAGCTTTCTTT.

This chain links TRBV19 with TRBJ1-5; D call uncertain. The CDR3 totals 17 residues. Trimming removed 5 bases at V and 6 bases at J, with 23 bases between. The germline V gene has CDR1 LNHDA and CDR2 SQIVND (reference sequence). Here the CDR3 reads CASSALRLVKPGQPQHF. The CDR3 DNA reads TGTGCCAGTAGTGCCCTGAGATTGGTGAAGCCGGGTCAGCCCCAGCATTTT.

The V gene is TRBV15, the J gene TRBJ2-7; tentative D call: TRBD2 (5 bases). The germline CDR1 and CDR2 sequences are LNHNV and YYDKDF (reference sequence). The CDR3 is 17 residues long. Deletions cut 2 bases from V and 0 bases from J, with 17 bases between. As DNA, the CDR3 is TGTGCCACCAGCAGAAGTACGGGATCCCGAGCCTCCTACGAGCAGTACTTC. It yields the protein CATSRSTGSRASYEQYF.

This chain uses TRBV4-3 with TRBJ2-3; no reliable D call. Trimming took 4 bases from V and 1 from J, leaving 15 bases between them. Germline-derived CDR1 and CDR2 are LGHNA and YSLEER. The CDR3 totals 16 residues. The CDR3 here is CASSLYARSGTDTQYF. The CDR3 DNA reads TGCGCCAGCAGCCTCTACGCTCGCTCCGGCACAGATACGCAGTATTTT.

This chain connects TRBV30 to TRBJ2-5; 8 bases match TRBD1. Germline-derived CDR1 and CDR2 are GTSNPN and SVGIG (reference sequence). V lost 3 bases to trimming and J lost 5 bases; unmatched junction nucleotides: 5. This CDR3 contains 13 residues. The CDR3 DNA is TGTGCCTGGAGCAAAGGACAGGGCGAGACCCAGTACTTC. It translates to CAWSKGQGETQYF.

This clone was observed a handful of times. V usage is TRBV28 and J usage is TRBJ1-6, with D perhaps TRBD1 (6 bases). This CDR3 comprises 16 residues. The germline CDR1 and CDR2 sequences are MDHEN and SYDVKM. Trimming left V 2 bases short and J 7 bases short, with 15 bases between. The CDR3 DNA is TGTGCCAGCAGTTTAAGGCTTACAGGGTTGAATTCACCCCTCCACTTT. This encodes CASSLRLTGLNSPLHF. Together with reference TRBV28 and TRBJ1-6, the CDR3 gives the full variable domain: DVKVTQSSRYLVKRTGEKVFLECVQDMDHENMFWYRQDPGLGLRLIYFSYDVKMKEKGDIPEGYSVSREKKERFSLILESASTNQTSMYLCASSLRLTGLNSPLHFGNGTRLTVT.

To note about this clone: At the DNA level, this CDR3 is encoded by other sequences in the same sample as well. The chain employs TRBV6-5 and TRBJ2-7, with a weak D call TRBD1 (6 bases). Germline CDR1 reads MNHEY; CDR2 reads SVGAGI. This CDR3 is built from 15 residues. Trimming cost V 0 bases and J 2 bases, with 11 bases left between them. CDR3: CASSYSAGATYEQYF. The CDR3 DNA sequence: TGTGCCAGCAGTTACTCCGCAGGGGCCACCTACGAGCAGTACTTC.

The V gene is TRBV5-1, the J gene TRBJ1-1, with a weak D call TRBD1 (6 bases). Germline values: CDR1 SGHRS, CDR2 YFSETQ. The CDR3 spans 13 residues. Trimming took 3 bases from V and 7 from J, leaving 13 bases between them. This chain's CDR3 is CASSSQGVSEAFF. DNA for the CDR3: TGCGCCAGCAGCTCACAGGGAGTTAGTGAAGCTTTCTTT.

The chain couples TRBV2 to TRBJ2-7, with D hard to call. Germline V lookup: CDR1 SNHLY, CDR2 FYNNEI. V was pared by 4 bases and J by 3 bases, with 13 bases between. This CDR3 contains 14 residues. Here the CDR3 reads CASSGLQFHYEQYF. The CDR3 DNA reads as TGTGCCAGCAGTGGCCTACAGTTTCACTACGAGCAGTACTTC.

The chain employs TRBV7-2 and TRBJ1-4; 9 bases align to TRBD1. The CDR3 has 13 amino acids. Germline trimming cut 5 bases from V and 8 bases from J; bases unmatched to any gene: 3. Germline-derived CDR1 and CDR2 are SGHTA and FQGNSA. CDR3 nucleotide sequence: TGTGCCAGCAGCCGGGGACAGGGCGAAAAACTGTTTTTT. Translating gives CASSRGQGEKLFF.

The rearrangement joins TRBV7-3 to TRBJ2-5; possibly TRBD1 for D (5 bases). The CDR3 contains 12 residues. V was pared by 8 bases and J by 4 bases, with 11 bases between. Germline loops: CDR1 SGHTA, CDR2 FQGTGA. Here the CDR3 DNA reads TGTGCCAGCCAGGGATCCGGAGAGACCCAGTACTTC. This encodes CASQGSGETQYF.

CDR3 in DNA: TGTGCCATCAGTGAGGGAAGTAGCCCTAATGAAAAACTGTTTTTT. Translated: CAISEGSSPNEKLFF. This chain joins TRBV10-3 and TRBJ1-4; D gene uncertain. Germline CDR1 is ENHRY and CDR2 is SYGVKD. The V end was cut by 2 bases, the J end by 3 bases, with 10 bases between. The CDR3 length is 15 residues.

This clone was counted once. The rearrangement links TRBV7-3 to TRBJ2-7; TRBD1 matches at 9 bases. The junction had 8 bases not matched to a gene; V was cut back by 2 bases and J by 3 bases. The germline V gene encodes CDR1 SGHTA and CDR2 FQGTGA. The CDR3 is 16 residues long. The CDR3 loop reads CASSLGDRDRGYEQYF. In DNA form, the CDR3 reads TGTGCCAGCAGCTTAGGGGACAGGGATCGCGGCTACGAGCAGTACTTC.

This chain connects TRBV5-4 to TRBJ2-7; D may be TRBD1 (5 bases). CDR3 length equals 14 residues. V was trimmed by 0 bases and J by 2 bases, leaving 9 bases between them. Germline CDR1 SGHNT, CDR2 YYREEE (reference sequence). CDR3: CASSLGPQAYEQYF. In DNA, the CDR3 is TGTGCCAGCAGCTTGGGACCACAGGCCTACGAGCAGTACTTC.

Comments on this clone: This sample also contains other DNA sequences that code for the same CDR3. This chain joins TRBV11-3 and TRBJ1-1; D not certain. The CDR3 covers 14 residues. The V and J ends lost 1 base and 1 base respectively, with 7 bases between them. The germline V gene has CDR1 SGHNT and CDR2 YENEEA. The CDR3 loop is CASSLGAGNTEAFF. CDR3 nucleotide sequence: TGTGCCAGCAGCTTAGGGGCAGGGAACACTGAAGCTTTCTTT.

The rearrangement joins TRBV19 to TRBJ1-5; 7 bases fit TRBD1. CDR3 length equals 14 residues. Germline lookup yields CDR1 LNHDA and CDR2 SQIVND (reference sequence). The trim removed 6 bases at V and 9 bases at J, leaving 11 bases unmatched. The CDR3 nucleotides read TGTGCCAGTAGCCAGGACAGGACCTCGGGGCCCCAGCATTTT. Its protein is CASSQDRTSGPQHF.

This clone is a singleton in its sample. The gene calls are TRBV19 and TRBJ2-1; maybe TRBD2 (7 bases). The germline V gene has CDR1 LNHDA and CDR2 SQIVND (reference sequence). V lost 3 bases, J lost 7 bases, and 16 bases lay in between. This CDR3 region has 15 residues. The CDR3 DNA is TGTGCCAGTAGTATCGTGGGGGGGCCTGGGAATGAGCAGTTCTTC. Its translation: CASSIVGGPGNEQFF.

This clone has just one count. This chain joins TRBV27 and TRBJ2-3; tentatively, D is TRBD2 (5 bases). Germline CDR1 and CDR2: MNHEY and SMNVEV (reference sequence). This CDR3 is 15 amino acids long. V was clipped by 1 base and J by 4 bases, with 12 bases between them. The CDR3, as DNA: TGTGCCAGCAGTTTATTGTGGGAGAGTGCAGATACGCAGTATTTT. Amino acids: CASSLLWESADTQYF.

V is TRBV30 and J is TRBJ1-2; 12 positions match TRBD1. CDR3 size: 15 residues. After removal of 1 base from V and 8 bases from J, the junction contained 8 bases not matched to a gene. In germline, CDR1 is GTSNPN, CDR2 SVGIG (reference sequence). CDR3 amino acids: CAWSGPGQGAQGYTF. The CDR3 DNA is TGTGCCTGGAGTGGGCCGGGACAGGGGGCGCAAGGCTACACCTTC.

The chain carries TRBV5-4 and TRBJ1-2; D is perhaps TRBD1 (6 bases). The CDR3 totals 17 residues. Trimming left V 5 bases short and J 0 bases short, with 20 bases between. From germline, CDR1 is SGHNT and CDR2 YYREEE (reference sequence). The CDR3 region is CASRPRPGEGPNYGYTF. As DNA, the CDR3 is TGTGCCAGCAGACCTAGGCCAGGGGAGGGCCCTAACTATGGCTACACCTTC.

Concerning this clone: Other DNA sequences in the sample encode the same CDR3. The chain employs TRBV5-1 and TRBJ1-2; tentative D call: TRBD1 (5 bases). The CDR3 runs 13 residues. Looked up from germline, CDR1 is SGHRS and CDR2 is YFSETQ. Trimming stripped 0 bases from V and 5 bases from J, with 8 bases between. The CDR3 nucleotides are TGCGCCAGCAGCTTGGGACAGCATTATGGCTACACCTTC. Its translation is CASSLGQHYGYTF.

The CDR3 reads CASSDTRGGNYGYTF. CDR3 DNA: TGTGCCAGCAGTGATACGAGAGGGGGCAACTATGGCTACACCTTC. The chain has TRBV25-1 and TRBJ1-2; 7 nucleotides align to TRBD1. The CDR3 has 15 amino acids. The V and J ends lost 3 bases and 2 bases, in that order; junction bases with no gene match: 6. Germline V gene data show CDR1 as MGHDK and CDR2 as SYGVNS.

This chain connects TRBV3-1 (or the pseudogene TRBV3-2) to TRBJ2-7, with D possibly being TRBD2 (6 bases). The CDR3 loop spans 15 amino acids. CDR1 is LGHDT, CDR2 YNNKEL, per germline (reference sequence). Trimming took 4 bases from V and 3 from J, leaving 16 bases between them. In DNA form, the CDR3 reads TGTGCCAGCAGCCCTAGTGGGGAGGCTCTCTACGAGCAGTACTTC. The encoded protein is CASSPSGEALYEQYF.

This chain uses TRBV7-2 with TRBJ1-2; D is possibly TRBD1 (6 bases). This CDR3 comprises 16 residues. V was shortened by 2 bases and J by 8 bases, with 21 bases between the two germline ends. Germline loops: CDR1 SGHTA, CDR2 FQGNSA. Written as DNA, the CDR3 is TGTGCCAGCAGCTTAAGGGCCCTCGGGGGGGCAGAGGGCTACACCTTC. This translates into CASSLRALGGAEGYTF.

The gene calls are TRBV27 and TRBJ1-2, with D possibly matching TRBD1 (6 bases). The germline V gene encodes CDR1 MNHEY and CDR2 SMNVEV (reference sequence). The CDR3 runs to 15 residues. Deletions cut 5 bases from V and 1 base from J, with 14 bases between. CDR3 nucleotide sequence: TGTGCCAGCAGTCCGCGACAGGCAATTAACTATGGCTACACCTTC. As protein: CASSPRQAINYGYTF.

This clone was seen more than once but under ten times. CDR3: CASSQDLYLAGAYNEQFF. In DNA, the CDR3 is TGCGCCAGCAGCCAAGATTTATACCTAGCGGGAGCGTACAATGAGCAGTTCTTC. The chain recombines TRBV4-3 with TRBJ2-1, with TRBD2 identical over 10 bases. The CDR3 totals 18 residues. V lost 0 bases, J lost 4 bases, and 9 bases stayed unmatched. Germline-derived CDR1 and CDR2 are LGHNA and YSLEER.

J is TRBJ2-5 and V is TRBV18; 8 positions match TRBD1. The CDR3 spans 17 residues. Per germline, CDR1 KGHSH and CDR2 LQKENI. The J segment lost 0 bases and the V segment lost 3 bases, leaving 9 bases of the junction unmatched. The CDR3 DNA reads TGTGCCAGCTCACCGACAGGGGCAAATTATAACCAAGAGACCCAGTACTTC. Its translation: CASSPTGANYNQETQYF.

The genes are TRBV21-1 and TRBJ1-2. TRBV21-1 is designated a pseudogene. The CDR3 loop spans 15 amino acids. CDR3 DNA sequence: TGTGCCAGCAGCATCTTACCCGAGATGTACTATGGCTACACCTTC. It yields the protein CASSILPEMYYGYTF.